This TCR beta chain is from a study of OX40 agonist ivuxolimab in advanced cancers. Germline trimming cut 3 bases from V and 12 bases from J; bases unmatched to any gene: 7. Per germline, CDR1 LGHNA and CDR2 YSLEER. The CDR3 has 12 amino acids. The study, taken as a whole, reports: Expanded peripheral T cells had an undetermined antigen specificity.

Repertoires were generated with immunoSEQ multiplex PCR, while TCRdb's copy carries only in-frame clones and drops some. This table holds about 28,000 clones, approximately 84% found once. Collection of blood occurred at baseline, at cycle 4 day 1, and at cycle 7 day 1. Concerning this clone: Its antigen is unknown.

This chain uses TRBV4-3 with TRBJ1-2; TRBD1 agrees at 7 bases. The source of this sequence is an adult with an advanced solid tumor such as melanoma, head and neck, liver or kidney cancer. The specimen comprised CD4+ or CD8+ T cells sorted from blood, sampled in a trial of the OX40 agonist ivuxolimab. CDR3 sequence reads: CASSQEQGRHTF. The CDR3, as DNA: TGCGCCAGCAGCCAGGAACAGGGGCGCCACACCTTC.